This T cell receptor (beta chain) is from a study of blood T cell repertoires in COVID-19. TCRdb's table, derived via immunoSEQ multiplex PCR, lists solely in-frame clones and lacks some. The table lists 200,000 to 250,000 clones, about 80% of them singletons, with approximately 1.9% in the top ten. V dropped 5 bases and J dropped 7; count of bases not matched to a gene: 8. CDR1 and CDR2 (germline): MNHEY, SVGAGI. The CDR3 runs to 14 residues. Source material: peripheral blood. The receptor was derived from a woman over 75 with acute or convalescent COVID-19. The rearrangement joins TRBV6-5 to TRBJ1-1; 9 bases map to TRBD1. The CDR3 region is CASSTTGGAGEAFF. DNA of the CDR3: TGTGCCAGCAGTACTACAGGGGGCGCGGGTGAAGCTTTCTTT.